This T cell receptor (beta chain) was recorded in a study of regulatory T cells in long-lasting Graves disease (TCRdb year 2021). Study-level background: Patients with newly diagnosed Graves' disease had been on antithyroid drugs for under 3 months. Peripheral blood TCR sequencing and RNA sequencing compared persistent Graves' disease patients with newly diagnosed Graves' disease patients. The study was conducted in China and was registered as a clinical trial. A total of 33 samples underwent TCR sequencing, from about 13 patients with persistent Graves' disease and 20 patients with newly diagnosed Graves' disease. Results the study describes overall, beyond this receptor: Preferential use of TRBV28, TRBJ1-2 and TRBJ2-5 was observed in persistent disease, whereas TRBV20-1 and TRBJ2-1 were favored in newly diagnosed disease. The authors noted that the small sample size was a limitation that may lower accuracy. Compared with newly diagnosed patients, patients with persistent Graves' disease had lower TCR Shannon entropy and fewer highly expanded clones, which suggests clonal expansion. Patients with persistent disease shared more public clonotypes (about 3,000) than newly diagnosed patients did (966). Sequencing and analysis were restricted to the TCR beta chain. Only peripheral blood was studied, because thyroid tissue, the primary lesion, was inaccessible.

The library came from multiplex PCR. TCRdb shows the sequencer as Illumina HiSeq 4000. CDR3 regions were amplified by Arm-PCR with iRepertoire HTBI primers to construct TCR beta libraries. Gel purification was performed on PCR products prior to sequencing. Processing in the source paper ran as follows. Gene usage analysis of CDR3 amino acid clonotypes used the 55 to 80 TRBV and more than 13 TRBJ segments found across samples. COPE and FqMerger were used to merge the filtered high-quality paired reads into contigs. Contigs were aligned with BLAST to IMGT TRBV, TRBD and TRBJ reference genes, and CDR3 was defined per IMGT. Highly expanded clones were defined as clonotypes with a frequency above 0.1%. Repertoire diversity was measured by Shannon entropy, and V-J evenness by the Gini coefficient. Clonotypes shared by more than one individual were considered public. The public reads were run again by TCRdb, first through fastp at Q25 and then through MiXCR, and only productive beta chains were kept. Each record represents a unique CDR3 protein, reported with the most common genes and DNA among its rows. The authors' filters were not applied to this entry. The sample includes more than 300,000 distinct CDR3 sequences, with about a sixth observed a single time. The ten most abundant clones make up 20% of the sample.

This clonotype was seen a handful of times. Its antigen is not yet known. No clone much larger than this one lies a single base away; base qualities are absent. CDR3 length: 14 amino acids, cysteine to phenylalanine. Left in the record is the CDR3 DNA by itself, 42 bases read in frame from the first base. The germline V gene encodes CDR1 MNHNS and CDR2 SASEGT. Deletion took 8 bases off V and 6 bases off J, with a span of 18 bases between the germline ends. Read against the paper, the sample's time point label means: newly diagnosed GD, antithyroid drugs for less than 3 months. For both TCR sequencing and RNA sequencing, RNA was extracted from PBMCs using TRIzol. The diagnosis of Graves' disease was made according to American Thyroid Association guidelines. The patients came from an endocrinology department in Xi'an, China. Each patient gave 9 to 10 milliliters of peripheral blood, collected in an EDTA anticoagulant tube. PBMCs were isolated by Ficoll Paque Plus density gradient separation without further T cell sorting. An Agilent 2100 Bioanalyzer and agarose gel were used to check RNA quality, while a NanoDrop 2000 measured RNA concentration.

This sample also belongs to another study, concerning T cells in Graves' hyperthyroidism and ophthalmopathy. The second study's paper adds: A patient counted as having stable Graves' hyperthyroidism if no progression to ophthalmopathy occurred over 18 months of follow-up. The hyperthyroidism patients were between 18 and 65 years old and newly diagnosed, with a disease duration of less than 2 months. The study excluded patients with uncontrolled infections, other autoimmune diseases, pregnancy or lactation. Diagnoses were based on clinical symptoms, serum thyroxine and TRAb, thyroid ultrasound and orbital computed tomography. For the first round of RT-PCR on the TCR CDR3, the HTBI primer set was used together with the Qiagen OneStep RT-PCR kit. Most expanded thyroid clonotypes (frequency above 0.001) were also detected in blood, suggesting blood repertoires may reflect thyroid immune responses. Ophthalmopathy was separated from stable hyperthyroidism by a 13 V-J signature model, with 85% to 90% sensitivity and about 81% specificity obtained in cross-validation and 80%/75% obtained in testing. In validation, the model predicted progression to ophthalmopathy with 55% to 71% sensitivity and less than 75% specificity, a median of 6.5 months before onset. TCR V-J signatures able to tell the groups apart were searched for in a discovery cohort of 100 patients, of whom around 43 had Graves' ophthalmopathy and 55 to 65 had stable Graves' hyperthyroidism. Prospective prediction of ophthalmopathy was tested in an independent validation cohort of 18 to 20 hyperthyroidism patients and some 17 patients who later progressed to ophthalmopathy. The 100 or so discovery patients were randomly split 7:3 into training and test sets. In about six Graves' hyperthyroidism patients, the study also compared T-cell repertoires from thyroid tissue with T-cell repertoires from blood. Following sampling, methimazole starting at 30 mg daily was given to hyperthyroidism patients, and high-dose intravenous methylprednisolone was given to ophthalmopathy patients. Libraries were constructed in a second round of multiplex PCR, after which size selection and purification were performed. Sequencing of the libraries was done on an Illumina HiSeq2000 using paired-end 100 bp reads. SOAPnuke was used to process the raw data, removing reads that contained adapters or uncalled bases, had a mean Phred below 15, or lacked an exact match to the constant primer or identifier. High-quality paired reads were merged using COPE v1.2.5, and each unique nucleotide sequence was defined as a clonotype. Clonotypes were aligned to IMGT TRBV, TRBD and TRBJ reference segments using MiTCR v1.1. Only V-J combinations with frequency above 0.0001, covering 99.2% of repertoires, were analysed. The TCS score was defined as the ratio of F50 (clonal expansion) to E x V (chaos), calculated using BLOSUM62-based TCRdist between CDR3 peptides within each V-J. Welch's t-statistics and random forest reduced around 510 V-J features to 10 to 15, which were used in a naive Bayes classifier (R e1071). Sample size was not statistically predetermined, and blinding of investigators to group allocation was not performed. The paper reports TCR Vbeta CDR3 sequencing of over 120 peripheral blood samples: some 44 ophthalmopathy, fewer than 85 hyperthyroidism and 17 progressor patients.

Source: peripheral blood mononuclear cells (PBMCs), taken at new diagnosis, from a patient treated with antithyroid drugs. The sequence joins TRBV6-1 to TRBJ2-3, with no D gene named confidently. This TCR derives from a woman under 30 with Graves disease. Donor details come from another sample of the same person, matched by shared clones. The DNA sequence follows: TGTGCCAGCTCCAGCTCAAAAACTACCGATACGCAGTATTTT. This is translated as CASSSSKTTDTQYF.